This TCR beta chain was sequenced during a study of cytomegalovirus exposure and HLA in healthy donors. Findings and limits, study-wide: The classifier reportedly diagnosed cytomegalovirus status with high sensitivity and specificity. The listing of fewer than 200 TCR beta chains classed them as cytomegalovirus-associated.

These donors were members of the approximately 110-subject validation cohort, a group separate from the approximately 700-subject first cohort. On this clone itself: The target antigen is unknown.

The CDR3 spans 16 residues. Trimming at V came to 0 bases and at J to 6 bases, leaving 6 bases not matched to a gene. CDR1 is SGDLS and CDR2 is YYNGEE in the germline V gene. The method was immunoSEQ multiplex PCR; TCRdb's version includes in-frame clones alone and lacks a portion of them. The profile covers approximately 170,000 clones, with around 85% appearing a single time and 16% taken by the ten largest. The chain joins TRBV9 to TRBJ2-2; 9 bases align to TRBD2. The specimen sequenced was PBMCs. This sequence was found in a man aged 18 to 29 in good health and CMV-seropositive. CDR3: CASSVELAGVAGELFF. CDR3 in DNA: TGTGCCAGCAGCGTAGAATTAGCGGGAGTGGCCGGGGAGCTGTTTTTT.